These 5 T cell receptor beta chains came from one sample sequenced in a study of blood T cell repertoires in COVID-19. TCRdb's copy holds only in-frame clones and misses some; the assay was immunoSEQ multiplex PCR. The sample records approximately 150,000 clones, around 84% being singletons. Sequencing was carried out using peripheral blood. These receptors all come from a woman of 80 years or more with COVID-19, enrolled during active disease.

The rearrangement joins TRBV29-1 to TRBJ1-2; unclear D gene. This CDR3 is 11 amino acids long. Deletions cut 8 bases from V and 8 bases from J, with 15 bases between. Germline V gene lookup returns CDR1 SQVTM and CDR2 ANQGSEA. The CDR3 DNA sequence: TGCAGCTTCTGGGCTCTTGAGGGCTACACCTTC. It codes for CSFWALEGYTF.

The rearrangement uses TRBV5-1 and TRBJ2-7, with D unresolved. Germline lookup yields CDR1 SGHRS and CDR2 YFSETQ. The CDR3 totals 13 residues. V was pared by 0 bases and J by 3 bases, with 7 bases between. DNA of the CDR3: TGCGCCAGCAGCTTGGTTTCCGGCTACGAGCAGTACTTC. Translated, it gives CASSLVSGYEQYF.

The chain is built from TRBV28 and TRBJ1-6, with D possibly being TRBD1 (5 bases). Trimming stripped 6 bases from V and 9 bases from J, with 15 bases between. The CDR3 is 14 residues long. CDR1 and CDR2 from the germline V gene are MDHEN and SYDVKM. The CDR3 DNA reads TGTGCCAGCAGCCTCCCAGGGAATAGTTCACCCCTCCACTTT. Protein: CASSLPGNSSPLHF.

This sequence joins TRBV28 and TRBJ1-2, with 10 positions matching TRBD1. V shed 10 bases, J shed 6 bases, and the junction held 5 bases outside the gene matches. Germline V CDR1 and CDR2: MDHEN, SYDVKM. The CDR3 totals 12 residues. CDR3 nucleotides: TGTGCCATTGACAGGGGGCTTGATGGCTACACCTTC. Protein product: CAIDRGLDGYTF.

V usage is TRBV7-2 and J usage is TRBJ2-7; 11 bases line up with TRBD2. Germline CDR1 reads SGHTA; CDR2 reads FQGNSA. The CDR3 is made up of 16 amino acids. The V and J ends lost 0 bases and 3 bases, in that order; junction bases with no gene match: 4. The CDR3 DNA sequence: TGTGCCAGCAGCTTAGCGGGGACTAGCGGCCACTACGAGCAGTACTTC. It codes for CASSLAGTSGHYEQYF.